This T cell receptor beta chain was obtained from a study of blood T cells in healthy people across ages. This clonotype was seen repeatedly, ten times or more. Its target is not known. V lost 0 bases and J lost 4, with 11 bases in between. CDR3 length equals 15 residues. CDR1 is SGHRS, CDR2 YFSETQ, per germline. Overall study findings and caveats: As age increased, TCR beta diversity per million T cells fell in a roughly linear fashion.

With a J-beta primer mix and a sample-barcoded 5' primer, a second PCR ran about 7 to 12 cycles. MiXCR was run by TCRdb on the 5' RACE reads, yielding one entry per CDR3 protein. The sample contains 550,000 to 750,000 distinct CDR3 sequences, 20% to 25% of which appear only once. The chain joins TRBV5-1 to TRBJ2-1; weak D call: TRBD2 (6 bases). This TCR derives from a man aged 70-80 years in good health. Sequenced: blood. CDR3 nucleotide sequence: TGCGCCAGCAGCTTGGTTAGCGGCACTTACAATGAGCAGTTCTTC. This encodes CASSLVSGTYNEQFF.